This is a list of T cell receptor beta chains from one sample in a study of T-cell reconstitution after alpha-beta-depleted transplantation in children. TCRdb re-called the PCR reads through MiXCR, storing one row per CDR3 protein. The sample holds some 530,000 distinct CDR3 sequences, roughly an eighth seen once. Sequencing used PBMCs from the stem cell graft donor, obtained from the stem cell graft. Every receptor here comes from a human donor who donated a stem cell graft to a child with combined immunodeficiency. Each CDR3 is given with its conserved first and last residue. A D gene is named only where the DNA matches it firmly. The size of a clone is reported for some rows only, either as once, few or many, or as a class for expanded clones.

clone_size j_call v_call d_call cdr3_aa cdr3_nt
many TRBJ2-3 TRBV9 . CASSVDLASDTQYF TGTGCCAGCAGCGTAGACCTAGCTTCAGATACGCAGTATTTT
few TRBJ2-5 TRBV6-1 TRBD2 CASGREGLETQYF TGTGCCAGCGGGCGGGAGGGCCTGGAGACCCAGTACTTC
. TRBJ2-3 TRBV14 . CASSPLSQTQYF TGTGCCAGCAGCCCACTAAGTCAGACGCAGTATTTT
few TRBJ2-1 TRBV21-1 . CASSNGIPGNEQFF TGTGCCAGCAGCAATGGGATCCCGGGCAATGAGCAGTTCTTC
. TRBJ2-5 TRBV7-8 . CASSPLRTGGETQYF TGTGCCAGCAGCCCACTCCGGACAGGAGGGGAGACCCAGTACTTC
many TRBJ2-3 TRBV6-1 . CASSERDSTDTQYF TGTGCCAGCAGTGAAAGGGACAGCACAGATACGCAGTATTTT
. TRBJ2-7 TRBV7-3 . CASSLTRDSYEQYF TGTGCCAGCAGCTTAACGAGGGATTCCTACGAGCAGTACTTC
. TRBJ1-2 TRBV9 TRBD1 CASSVSRGAPTF TGTGCCAGCAGCGTATCCAGGGGGGCCCCCACCTTC
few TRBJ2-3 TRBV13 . CASSFRFRTDTQYF TGTGCCAGCAGCTTTAGGTTTAGAACAGATACGCAGTATTTT
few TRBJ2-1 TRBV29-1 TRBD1 CSTRQGSYNEQFF TGCAGCACTCGACAGGGCTCCTACAATGAGCAGTTCTTC
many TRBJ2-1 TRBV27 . CASRSRGEQFF TGTGCCAGCCGATCGCGAGGTGAGCAGTTCTTC
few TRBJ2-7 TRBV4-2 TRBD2 CASSQGLAGKSEQYF TGTGCCAGCAGCCAAGGTCTAGCGGGAAAGAGCGAGCAGTACTTC
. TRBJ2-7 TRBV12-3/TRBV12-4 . CASSFRGFSSYEQYF TGTGCCAGCAGTTTCAGGGGTTTTAGCTCCTACGAGCAGTACTTC
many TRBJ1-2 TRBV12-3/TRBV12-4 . CASSLEAGLYGYTF TGTGCCAGCAGTTTAGAGGCGGGACTCTATGGCTACACCTTC
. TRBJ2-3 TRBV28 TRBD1 CASSFPLISGQGIDTQYF TGTGCCAGCAGTTTCCCTCTTATTTCGGGACAGGGGATAGATACGCAGTATTTT
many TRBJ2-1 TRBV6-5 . CASSYRGFNEQFF TGTGCCAGCAGTTACCGTGGTTTCAATGAGCAGTTCTTC
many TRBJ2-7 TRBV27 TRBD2 CASSEAGRGTEQYF TGTGCCAGCAGTGAAGCGGGACGCGGGACCGAGCAGTACTTC
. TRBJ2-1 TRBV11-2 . CASSLDLDRLRDEQFF TGTGCCAGCAGCTTAGATCTTGACCGACTACGCGATGAGCAGTTCTTC
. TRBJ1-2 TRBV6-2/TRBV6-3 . CASSYPGPTLFPSYGYTF TGTGCCAGCAGTTATCCGGGACCGACCCTCTTTCCCAGCTATGGCTACACCTTC
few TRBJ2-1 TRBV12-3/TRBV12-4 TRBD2 CASRSTSDSYNEQFF TGTGCCAGCAGGTCCACTAGCGACTCCTACAATGAGCAGTTCTTC
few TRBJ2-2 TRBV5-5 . CASSFFLVGTGELFF TGTGCCAGCAGCTTCTTCCTAGTAGGCACCGGGGAGCTGTTTTTT